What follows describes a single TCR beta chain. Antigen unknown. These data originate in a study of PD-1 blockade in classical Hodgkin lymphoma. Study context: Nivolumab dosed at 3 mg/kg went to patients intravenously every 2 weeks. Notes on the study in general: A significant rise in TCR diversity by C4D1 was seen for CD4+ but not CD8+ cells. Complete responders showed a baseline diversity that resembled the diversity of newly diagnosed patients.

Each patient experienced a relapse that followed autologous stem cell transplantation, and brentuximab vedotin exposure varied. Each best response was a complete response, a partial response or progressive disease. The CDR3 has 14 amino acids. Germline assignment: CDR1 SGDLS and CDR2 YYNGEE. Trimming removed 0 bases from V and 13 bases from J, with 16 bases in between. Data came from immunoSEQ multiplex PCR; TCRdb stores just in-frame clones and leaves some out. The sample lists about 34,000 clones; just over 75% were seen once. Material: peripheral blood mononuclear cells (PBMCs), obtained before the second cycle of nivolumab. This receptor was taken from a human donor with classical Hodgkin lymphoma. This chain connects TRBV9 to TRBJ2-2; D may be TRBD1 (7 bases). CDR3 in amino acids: CASSVDGRTGRLFF. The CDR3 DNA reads TGTGCCAGCAGCGTAGATGGGAGGACAGGTCGGCTGTTTTTT. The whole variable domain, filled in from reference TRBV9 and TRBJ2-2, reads DSGVTQTPKHLITATGQRVTLRCSPRSGDLSVYWYQQSLDQGLQFLIQYYNGEERAKGNILERFSAQQFPDLHSELNLSSLELGDSALYFCASSVDGRTGRLFFGEGSRLTVL.